Given below is one T cell receptor beta chain in context. Its antigen is unidentified. The record originates from a study of CD8+ T cells in alopecia areata. Study-wide results and caveats: Scalp clonality decreased significantly with tofacitinib, and so did expanded CD8+ clones among the top 100. Normal scalp had lower clonality than lesional scalp, with alopecia totalis/universalis lesions showing this most strongly. A large proportion of expanded lesional clones were detected persisting in scalp and blood during tofacitinib.

Extraction and reverse transcription of RNA yielded cDNA as the sequencing template. Measured with immunoSEQ multiplex PCR; TCRdb has only the in-frame clones, and not every one. This sample carries around 160,000 clones, 50% to 65% of them seen once, and the ten largest clones take about 14%. V was clipped by 0 bases and J by 8 bases, with 13 bases between them. Germline V gene sequence: CDR1 LNHNV, CDR2 YYDKDF (reference sequence). The CDR3 contains 14 residues. The treatment here: oral pan-JAK inhibitor, 5-10 mg twice daily. This receptor was taken from a human donor with alopecia areata. The chain joins TRBV15 to TRBJ2-5; D ambiguous. The source was CD4+ T cells sorted from blood, collected at week 24, from a patient treated with tofacitinib. The CDR3 is CATSRDLKGPTQYF. The CDR3 coding sequence is TGTGCCACCAGCAGAGATCTAAAGGGCCCCACCCAGTACTTC.